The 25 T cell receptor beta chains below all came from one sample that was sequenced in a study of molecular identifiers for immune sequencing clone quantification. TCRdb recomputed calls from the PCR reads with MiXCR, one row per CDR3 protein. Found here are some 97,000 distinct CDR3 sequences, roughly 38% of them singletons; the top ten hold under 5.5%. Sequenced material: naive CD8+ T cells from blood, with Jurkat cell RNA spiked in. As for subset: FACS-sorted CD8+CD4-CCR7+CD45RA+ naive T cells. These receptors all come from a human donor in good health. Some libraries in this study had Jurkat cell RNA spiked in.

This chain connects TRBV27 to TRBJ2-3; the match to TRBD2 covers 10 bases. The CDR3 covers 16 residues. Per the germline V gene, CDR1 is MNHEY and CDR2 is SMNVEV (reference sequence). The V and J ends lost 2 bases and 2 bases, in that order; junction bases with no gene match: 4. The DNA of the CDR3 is TGTGCCAGCAGTTTAATTAGCGGGAGGATCACAGATACGCAGTATTTT. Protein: CASSLISGRITDTQYF.

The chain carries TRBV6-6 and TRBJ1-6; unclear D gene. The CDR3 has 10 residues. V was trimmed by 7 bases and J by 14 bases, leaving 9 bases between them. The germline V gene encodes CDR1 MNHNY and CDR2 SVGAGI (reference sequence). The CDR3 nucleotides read TGTGCCAGCATGTTCAAGGCCCTCCACTTT. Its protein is CASMFKALHF.

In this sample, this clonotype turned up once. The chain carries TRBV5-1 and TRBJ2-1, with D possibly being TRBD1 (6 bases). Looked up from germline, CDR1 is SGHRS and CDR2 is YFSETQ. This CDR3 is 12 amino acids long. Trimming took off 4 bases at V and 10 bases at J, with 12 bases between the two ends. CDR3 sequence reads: CASSETGPEQFF. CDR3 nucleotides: TGCGCCAGCAGCGAGACAGGTCCCGAGCAGTTCTTC.

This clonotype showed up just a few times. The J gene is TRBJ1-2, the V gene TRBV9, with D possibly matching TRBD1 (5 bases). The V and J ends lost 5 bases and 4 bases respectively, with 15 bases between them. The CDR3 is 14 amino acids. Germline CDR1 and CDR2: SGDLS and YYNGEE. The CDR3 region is CASRAQGVTYGYTF. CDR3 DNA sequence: TGTGCCAGCAGAGCCCAAGGGGTCACCTATGGCTACACCTTC.

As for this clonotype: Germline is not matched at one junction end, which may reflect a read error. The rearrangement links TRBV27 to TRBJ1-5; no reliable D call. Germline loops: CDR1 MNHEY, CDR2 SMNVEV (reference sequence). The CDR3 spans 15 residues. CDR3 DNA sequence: TGTGGCAGCAGATTATCAGCCACTTACAATCAGCCCCAGCATTTT. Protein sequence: CGSRLSATYNQPQHF.

CDR3 in DNA: TGCGCCAGCAGCCAAGATACGGGGGGGGGGGAGCAGTACTTC. Protein sequence: CASSQDTGGGEQYF. V and J are TRBV4-3 and TRBJ2-7; TRBD2 aligns across 8 bases. Losses at the gene ends were 0 bases for V and 7 bases for J; bases not matched to a gene: 5. The germline gives CDR1 LGHNA, CDR2 YSLEER. The CDR3 has 14 amino acids.

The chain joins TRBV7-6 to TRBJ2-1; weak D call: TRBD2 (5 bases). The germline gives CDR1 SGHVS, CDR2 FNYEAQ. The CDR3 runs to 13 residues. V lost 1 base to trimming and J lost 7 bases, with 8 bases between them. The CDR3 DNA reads TGTGCCAGCAGCTTAGATCCGGGAAATGAGCAGTTCTTC. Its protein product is CASSLDPGNEQFF.

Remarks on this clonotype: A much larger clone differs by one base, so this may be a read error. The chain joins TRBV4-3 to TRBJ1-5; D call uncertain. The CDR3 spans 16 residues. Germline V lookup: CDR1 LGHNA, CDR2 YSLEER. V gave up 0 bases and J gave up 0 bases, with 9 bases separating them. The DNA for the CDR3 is TGCGCCAGCAGCCAAGACCGCACAGTTAGCAATCAGCCCCAGCATTTT. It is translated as CASSQDRTVSNQPQHF.

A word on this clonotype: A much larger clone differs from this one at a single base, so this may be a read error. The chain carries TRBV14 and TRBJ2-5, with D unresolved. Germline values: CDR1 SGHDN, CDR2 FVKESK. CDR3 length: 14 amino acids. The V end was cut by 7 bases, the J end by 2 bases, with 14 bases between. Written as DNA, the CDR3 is TGTGCCAGCAACCAGTTGTCAGGACAAGAGACCCAGTACTTC. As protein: CASNQLSGQETQYF.

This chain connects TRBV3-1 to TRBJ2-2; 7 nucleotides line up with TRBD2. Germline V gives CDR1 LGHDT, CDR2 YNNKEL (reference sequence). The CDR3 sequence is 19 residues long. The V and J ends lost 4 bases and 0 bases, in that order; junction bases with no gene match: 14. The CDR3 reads CASSLLSASGQTNTGELFF. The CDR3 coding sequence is TGTGCCAGCAGCCTCCTCTCGGCTAGCGGTCAGACGAACACCGGGGAGCTGTTTTTT.

This CDR3 reads CASSQEDSGYSGANVLTF. CDR3 coding DNA: TGTGCCAGCAGCCAAGAGGACAGCGGTTACTCTGGGGCCAACGTCCTGACTTTC. This chain links TRBV4-2 with TRBJ2-6, with D possibly being TRBD1 (6 bases). V was pared by 0 bases and J by 0 bases, with 12 bases between. Germline V gene data show CDR1 as LGHNA and CDR2 as YNFKEQ. This CDR3 has 18 amino acids.

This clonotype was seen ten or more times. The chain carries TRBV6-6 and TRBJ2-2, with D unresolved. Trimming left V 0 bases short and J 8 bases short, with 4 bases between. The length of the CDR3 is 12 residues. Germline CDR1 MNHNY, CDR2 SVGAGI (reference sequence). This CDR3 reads CASSYSGGELFF. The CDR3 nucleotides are TGTGCCAGCAGTTACTCTGGGGGGGAGCTGTTTTTT.

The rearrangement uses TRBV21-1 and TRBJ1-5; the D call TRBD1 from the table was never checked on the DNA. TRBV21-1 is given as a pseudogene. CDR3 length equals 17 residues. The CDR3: CASSNRVYRQGEQPQHF. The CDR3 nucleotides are TGTGCCAGCAGCAATCGCGTATACAGACAGGGCGAGCAGCCCCAGCATTTT.

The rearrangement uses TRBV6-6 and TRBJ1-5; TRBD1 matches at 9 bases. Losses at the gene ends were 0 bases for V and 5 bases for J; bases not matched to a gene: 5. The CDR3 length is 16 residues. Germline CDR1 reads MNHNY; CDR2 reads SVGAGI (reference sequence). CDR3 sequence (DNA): TGTGCCAGCAGTTACTCCCTGGGACAGGGTGATCAGCCCCAGCATTTT. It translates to CASSYSLGQGDQPQHF.

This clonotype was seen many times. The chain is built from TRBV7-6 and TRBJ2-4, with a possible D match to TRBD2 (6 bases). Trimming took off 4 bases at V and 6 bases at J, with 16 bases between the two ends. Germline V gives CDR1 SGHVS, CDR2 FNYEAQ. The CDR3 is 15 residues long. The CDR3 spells CASSSGTAGRNIQYF. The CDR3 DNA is TGTGCCAGCAGCTCCGGGACGGCGGGGAGAAACATTCAGTACTTC.

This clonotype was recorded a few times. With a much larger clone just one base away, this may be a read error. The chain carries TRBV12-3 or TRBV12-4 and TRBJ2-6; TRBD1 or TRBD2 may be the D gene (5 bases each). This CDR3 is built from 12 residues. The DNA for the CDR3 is TGTGCCAGCGGTTCCGGGGCCTACGTCCTGACTTTC. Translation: CASGSGAYVLTF.

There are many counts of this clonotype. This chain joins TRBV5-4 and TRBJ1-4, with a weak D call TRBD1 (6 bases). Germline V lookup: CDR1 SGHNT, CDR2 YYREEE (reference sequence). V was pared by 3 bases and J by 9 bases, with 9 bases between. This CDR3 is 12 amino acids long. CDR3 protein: CASSSGGQKLFF. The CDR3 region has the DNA TGTGCCAGCAGCTCCGGGGGCCAAAAACTGTTTTTT.

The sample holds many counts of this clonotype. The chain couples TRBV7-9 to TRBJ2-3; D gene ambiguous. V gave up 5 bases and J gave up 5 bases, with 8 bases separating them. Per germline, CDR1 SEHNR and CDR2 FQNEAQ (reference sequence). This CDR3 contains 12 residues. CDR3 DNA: TGTGCCAGCAGCCCCCTTCGAGATACGCAGTATTTT. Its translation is CASSPLRDTQYF.

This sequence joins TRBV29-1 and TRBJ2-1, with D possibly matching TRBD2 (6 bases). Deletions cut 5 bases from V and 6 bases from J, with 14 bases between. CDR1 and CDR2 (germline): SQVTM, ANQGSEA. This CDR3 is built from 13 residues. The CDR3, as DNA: TGCAGCGTTCCCGGACAAGCGGGCAATGAGCAGTTCTTC. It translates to CSVPGQAGNEQFF.

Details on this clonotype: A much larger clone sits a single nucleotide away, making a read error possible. The DNA for the CDR3 is TGTGCCAGCAGCGGAAGTAGCCCACTAGGCCGCACAGATACGCAGTATTTT. This encodes CASSGSSPLGRTDTQYF. This sequence joins TRBV5-6 and TRBJ2-3; D may be TRBD2 (5 bases). With 4 bases removed from V and 1 base from J, the gap between germline ends came to 19 bases. CDR1 and CDR2 (germline): SGHDT, YYEEEE. CDR3 length: 17 amino acids.

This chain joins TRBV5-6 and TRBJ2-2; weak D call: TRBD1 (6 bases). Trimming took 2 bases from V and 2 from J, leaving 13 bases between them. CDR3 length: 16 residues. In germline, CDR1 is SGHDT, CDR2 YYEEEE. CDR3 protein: CASSFPGHINTGELFF. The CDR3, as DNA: TGTGCCAGCAGCTTTCCGGGACACATAAACACCGGGGAGCTGTTTTTT.

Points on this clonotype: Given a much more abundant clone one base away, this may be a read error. CDR3 in DNA: TGTGCCAGCGGCCCAGGACCGGGAGTCCGAGTAGAAAAACTGTTTTTT. Amino acid sequence: CASGPGPGVRVEKLFF. V is TRBV7-2 and J is TRBJ1-4; no definite D call. Trimming left V 8 bases short and J 8 bases short, with 24 bases between. The CDR3 consists of 16 residues. The V gene's germline CDR1 is SGHTA and CDR2 FQGNSA.

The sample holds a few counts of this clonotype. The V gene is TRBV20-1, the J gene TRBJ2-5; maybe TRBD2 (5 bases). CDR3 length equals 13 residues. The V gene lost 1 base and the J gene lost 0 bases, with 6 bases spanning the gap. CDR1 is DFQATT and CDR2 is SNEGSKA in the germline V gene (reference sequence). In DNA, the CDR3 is TGCAGTGCTAGAGCGACTAACCAAGAGACCCAGTACTTC. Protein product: CSARATNQETQYF.

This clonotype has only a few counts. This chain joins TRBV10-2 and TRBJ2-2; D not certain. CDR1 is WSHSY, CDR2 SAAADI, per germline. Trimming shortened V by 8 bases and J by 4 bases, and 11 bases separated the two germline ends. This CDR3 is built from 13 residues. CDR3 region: CASLKLFTGELFF. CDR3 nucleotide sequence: TGCGCCAGCTTAAAGCTTTTCACCGGGGAGCTGTTTTTT.

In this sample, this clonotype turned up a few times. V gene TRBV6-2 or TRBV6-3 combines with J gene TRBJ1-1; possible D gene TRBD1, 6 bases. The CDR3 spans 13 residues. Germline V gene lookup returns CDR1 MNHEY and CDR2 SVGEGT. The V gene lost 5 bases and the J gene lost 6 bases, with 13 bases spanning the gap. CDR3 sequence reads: CASSTRGLAEAFF. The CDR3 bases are TGTGCCAGCAGTACCAGGGGCTTAGCTGAAGCTTTCTTT.